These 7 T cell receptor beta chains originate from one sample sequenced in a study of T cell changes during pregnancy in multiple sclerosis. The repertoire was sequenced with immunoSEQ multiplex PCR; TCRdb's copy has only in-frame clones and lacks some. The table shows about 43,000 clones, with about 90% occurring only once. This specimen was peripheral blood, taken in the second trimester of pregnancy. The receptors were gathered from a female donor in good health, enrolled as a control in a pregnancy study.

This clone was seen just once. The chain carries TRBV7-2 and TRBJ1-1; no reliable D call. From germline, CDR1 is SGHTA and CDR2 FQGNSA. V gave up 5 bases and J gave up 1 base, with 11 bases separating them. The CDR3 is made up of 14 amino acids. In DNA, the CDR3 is TGTGCCAGCAGCCTTAGACCGGGGAACACTGAAGCTTTCTTT. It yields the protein CASSLRPGNTEAFF.

The CDR3 region has the DNA TGTGCCTGGAGTCCTCCTGACAGAAAAAACACTGAAGCTTTCTTT. It codes for CAWSPPDRKNTEAFF. This chain links TRBV30 with TRBJ1-1; a weak D match, TRBD1 (5 bases). Per germline, CDR1 GTSNPN and CDR2 SVGIG (reference sequence). The CDR3 contains 15 residues. V lost 2 bases, J lost 2 bases, and 15 bases lay in between.

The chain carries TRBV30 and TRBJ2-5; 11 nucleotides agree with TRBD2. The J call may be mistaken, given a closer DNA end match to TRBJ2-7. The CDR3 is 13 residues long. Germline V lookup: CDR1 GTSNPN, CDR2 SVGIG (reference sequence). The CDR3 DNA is TGTGCCTGGACCGGGCTAGCGGGAGGCGAGCAGTACTTC. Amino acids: CAWTGLAGGEQYF.

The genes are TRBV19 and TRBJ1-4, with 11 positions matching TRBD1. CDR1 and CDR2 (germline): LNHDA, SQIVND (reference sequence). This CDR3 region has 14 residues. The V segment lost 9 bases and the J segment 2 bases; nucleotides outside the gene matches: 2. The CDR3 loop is CASGTGGTNEKLFF. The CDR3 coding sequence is TGTGCCAGCGGGACAGGGGGGACTAATGAAAAACTGTTTTTT.

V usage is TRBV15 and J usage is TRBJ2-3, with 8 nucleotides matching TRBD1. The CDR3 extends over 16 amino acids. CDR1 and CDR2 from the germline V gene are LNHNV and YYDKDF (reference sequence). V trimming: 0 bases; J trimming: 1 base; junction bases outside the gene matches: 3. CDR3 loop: CATSRDQGARTDTQYF. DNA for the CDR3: TGTGCCACCAGCAGAGATCAGGGGGCCCGCACAGATACGCAGTATTTT.

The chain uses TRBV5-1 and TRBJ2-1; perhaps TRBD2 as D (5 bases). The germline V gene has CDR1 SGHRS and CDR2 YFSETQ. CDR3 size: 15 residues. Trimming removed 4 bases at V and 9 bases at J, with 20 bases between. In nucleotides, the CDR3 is TGCGCCAGCAGCCCGACTGCCGGCGGGCTAGGTGAGCAGTTCTTC. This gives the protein CASSPTAGGLGEQFF.

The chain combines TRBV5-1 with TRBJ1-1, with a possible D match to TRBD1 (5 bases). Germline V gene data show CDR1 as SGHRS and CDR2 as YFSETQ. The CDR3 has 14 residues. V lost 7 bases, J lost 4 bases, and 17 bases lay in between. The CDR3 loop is CASHPVGAGTEAFF. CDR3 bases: TGCGCCAGCCACCCCGTTGGGGCCGGCACTGAAGCTTTCTTT.